This TCR beta chain was observed in a study of blood T cell repertoires in COVID-19. Study-wide context: T cells, B-cell-depleted T cells, or PBMCs provided the cDNA or gDNA that served as material.

The protocol was immunoSEQ multiplex PCR, while the TCRdb copy is restricted to in-frame clones and leaves out a portion. The data contain 300,000 to 450,000 clones, around 87% of them singletons. All enrollees were about 18 to 89 years old and from under 25 US areas. The CDR3 is made up of 17 amino acids. The ends lost 4 bases at V and 5 bases at J; junction bases unmatched: 14. Per germline, CDR1 SGHRS and CDR2 YFSETQ. The sample consisted of PBMCs or T cells enriched from blood (not recorded which). V usage is TRBV5-1 and J usage is TRBJ2-1, with 8 bases that match TRBD2. The origin of this receptor is a man aged 25 to 40 who had recovered from COVID-19. CDR3 loop: CASSVGYRGGIDNEQFF. CDR3 coding DNA: TGCGCCAGCAGCGTGGGGTACCGGGGGGGCATAGACAATGAGCAGTTCTTC.